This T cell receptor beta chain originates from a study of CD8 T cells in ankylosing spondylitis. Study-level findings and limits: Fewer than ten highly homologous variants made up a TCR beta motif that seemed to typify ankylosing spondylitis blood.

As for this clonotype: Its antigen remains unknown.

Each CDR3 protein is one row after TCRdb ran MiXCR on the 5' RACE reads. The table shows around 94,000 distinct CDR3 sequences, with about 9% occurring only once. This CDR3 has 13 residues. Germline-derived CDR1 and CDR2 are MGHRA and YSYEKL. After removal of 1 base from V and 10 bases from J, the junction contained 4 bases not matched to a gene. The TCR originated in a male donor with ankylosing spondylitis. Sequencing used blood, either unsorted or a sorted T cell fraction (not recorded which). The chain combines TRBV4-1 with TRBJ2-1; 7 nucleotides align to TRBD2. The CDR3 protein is CASSQAGGQEQFF. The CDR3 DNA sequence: TGCGCCAGCAGCCAAGCGGGAGGTCAGGAGCAGTTCTTC.